The T cell receptor (beta chain) described here comes from a study of T cells in localized non-small cell lung cancer (dated by TCRdb to 2020 to 2022). Turning to the overall study: Comparing tumors with uninvolved tumor-adjacent lungs, the study looked at the T cell repertoires of 200 to 250 patients with early-stage NSCLC. All 230 or so NSCLC patients in the cohort were treatment-naive and had localized lung tumors that were resected. The mean age of the NSCLC patients was roughly 70 years, with 120 to 150 men and 107 women.

Points on this clone: Its antigen is currently not known. Per-base quality was not reported, and no clone a single base away is much larger than it.

Broad study findings and their caveats: Of the top 100 tumor clones, a median of around 57 were detected in paired uninvolved adjacent lung; under 30 were also among that lung's top 100. Multi-region tumor sequencing was not performed, so intratumor heterogeneity could not be excluded. Since the design was exploratory, TCR variables were selected using unadjusted p-values with no false-discovery rate correction. Higher blood T cell density associated with longer overall survival, while higher adjacent-lung clonality associated with shorter survival. Uninvolved tumor-adjacent lung showed the highest T cell clonality, higher than tumor, which suggests more focused antigenic responses in the uninvolved tumor-adjacent lung.

From the cysteine through the phenylalanine, the CDR3 covers 12 amino acids. Of the read, only the CDR3 DNA is kept; its 36 bases are in frame from base 1. Trimming removed 0 bases from V and 4 bases from J, leaving 2 bases between the germline ends. According to the germline V gene (reference sequence), CDR1 reads SGHNT and CDR2 reads YYREEE. The immunoSEQ Assay was used to sequence TCR beta CDR3 regions from DNA. Regarding the original processing steps: To compute T cell density, TCR beta template counts were normalized to usable DNA, which was estimated by amplifying housekeeping genes. Richness was estimated using the preseqR package, with extrapolation to 400,000 templates for PBMC samples and to 120,000 templates for tissue samples. Clonality was defined as one minus Pielou's evenness. To identify tissue-enriched TCRs, differential abundance testing was run on productive amino-acid clonotypes with a minimum total count of 5 and an alpha of 0.1. Repertoire overlap between compartments was quantified with the Jaccard Index and Morisita Overlap Index. GLIPH grouped TCR beta CDR3s together with public tetramer-defined viral CDR3s, and a viral motif had to include at least three viral sequences and also show V-gene enrichment. Sourced from immuneACCESS, this table was stored by TCRdb with only in-frame sequences that have V and J called. A share of the clones is absent; for the studies checked, an unresolved V gene accounts for under half, and the remainder has no known explanation. V, J and clone size derive from that table, while D and trimming were established from the DNA sequence. Within this sample are over 20,000 clones, with over 70% of them counted one time only. More than 9% of the sample is taken by the ten largest.

At diagnosis, tumor, uninvolved tumor-adjacent lung and peripheral blood were collected and then preserved as a mix of FFPE and fresh-frozen material. For TCR repertoire profiling, blood samples were analyzed as peripheral blood mononuclear cells. The V gene is TRBV5-4 and the J gene is TRBJ1-3; the D gene is not confidently resolved. The sequence derives from a man aged 40-75 years with stage III squamous cell lung carcinoma. Sequenced material: peripheral blood, taken before any cancer treatment. The bases read TGTGCCAGCAGCTTGGAAGGAAACACCATATATTTT. Translated, it reads CASSLEGNTIYF.